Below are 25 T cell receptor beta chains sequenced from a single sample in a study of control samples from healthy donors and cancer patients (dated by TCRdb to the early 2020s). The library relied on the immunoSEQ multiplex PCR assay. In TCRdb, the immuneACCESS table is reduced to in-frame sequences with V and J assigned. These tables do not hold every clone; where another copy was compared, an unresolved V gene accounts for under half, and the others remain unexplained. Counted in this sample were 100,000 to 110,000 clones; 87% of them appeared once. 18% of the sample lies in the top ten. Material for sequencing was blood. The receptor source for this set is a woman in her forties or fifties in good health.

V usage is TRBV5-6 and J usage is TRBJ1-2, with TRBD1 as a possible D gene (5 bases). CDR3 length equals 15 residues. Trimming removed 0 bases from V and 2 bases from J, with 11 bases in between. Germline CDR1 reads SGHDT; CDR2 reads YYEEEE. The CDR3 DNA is TGTGCCAGCAGCTTGGGGGGGACTCCCAACTATGGCTACACCTTC. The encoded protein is CASSLGGTPNYGYTF.

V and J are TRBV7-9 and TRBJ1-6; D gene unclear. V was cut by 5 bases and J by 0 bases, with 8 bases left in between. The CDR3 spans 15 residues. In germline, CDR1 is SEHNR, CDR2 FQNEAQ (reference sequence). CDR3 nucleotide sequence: TGTGCCAGCAGCCGGGAGAGCTCCTATAATTCACCCCTCCACTTT. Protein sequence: CASSRESSYNSPLHF.

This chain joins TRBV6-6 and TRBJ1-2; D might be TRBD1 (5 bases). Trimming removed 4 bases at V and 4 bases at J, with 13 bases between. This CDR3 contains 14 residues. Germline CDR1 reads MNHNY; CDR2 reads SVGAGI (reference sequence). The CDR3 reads CASSFRDFGYGYTF. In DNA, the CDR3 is TGTGCCAGCAGTTTCCGGGACTTTGGCTATGGCTACACCTTC.

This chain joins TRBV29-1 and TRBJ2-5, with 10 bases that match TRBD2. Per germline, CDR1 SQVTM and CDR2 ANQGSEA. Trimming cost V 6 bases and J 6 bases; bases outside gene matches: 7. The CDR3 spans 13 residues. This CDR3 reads CSVSLLAGKTQYF. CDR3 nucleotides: TGCAGCGTCTCGCTACTAGCGGGGAAGACCCAGTACTTC. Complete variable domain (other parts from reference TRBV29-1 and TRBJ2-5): SAVISQKPSRDICQRGTSLTIQCQVDSQVTMMFWYRQQPGQSLTLIATANQGSEATYESGFVIDKFPISRPNLTFSTLTVSNMSPEDSSIYLCSVSLLAGKTQYFGPGTRLLVL.

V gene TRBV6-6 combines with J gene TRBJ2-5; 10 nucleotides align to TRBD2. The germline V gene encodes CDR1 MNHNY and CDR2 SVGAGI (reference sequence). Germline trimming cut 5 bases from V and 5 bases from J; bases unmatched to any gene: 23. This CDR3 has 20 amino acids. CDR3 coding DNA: TGTGCCAGCAGTCCTGGGAAGTCTGGTGGGACTAGCGTATTGACGGAGACCCAGTACTTC. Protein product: CASSPGKSGGTSVLTETQYF.

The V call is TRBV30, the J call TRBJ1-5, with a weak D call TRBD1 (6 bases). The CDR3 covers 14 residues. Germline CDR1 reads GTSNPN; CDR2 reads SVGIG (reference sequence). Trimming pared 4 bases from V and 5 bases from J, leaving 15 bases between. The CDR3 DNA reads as TGTGCCTGGAAAACAGGGTTTGAGGATCAGCCCCAGCATTTT. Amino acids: CAWKTGFEDQPQHF. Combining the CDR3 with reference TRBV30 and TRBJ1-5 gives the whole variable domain SQTIHQWPATLVQPVGSPLSLECTVEGTSNPNLYWYRQAAGRGLQLLFYSVGIGQISSEVPQNLSASRPQDRQFILSSKKLLLSDSGFYLCAWKTGFEDQPQHFGDGTRLSIL.

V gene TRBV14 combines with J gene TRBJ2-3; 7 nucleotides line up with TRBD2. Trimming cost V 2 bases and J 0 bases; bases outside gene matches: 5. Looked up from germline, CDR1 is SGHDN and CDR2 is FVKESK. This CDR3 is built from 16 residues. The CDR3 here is CASSQWPSGSTDTQYF. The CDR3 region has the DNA TGTGCCAGCAGCCAATGGCCTAGCGGTAGCACAGATACGCAGTATTTT.

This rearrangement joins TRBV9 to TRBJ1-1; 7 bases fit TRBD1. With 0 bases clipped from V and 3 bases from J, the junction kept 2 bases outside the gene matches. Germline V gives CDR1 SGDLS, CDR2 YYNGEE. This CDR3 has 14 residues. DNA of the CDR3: TGTGCCAGCAGCGTAGAGGGACAGTACACTGAAGCTTTCTTT. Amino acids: CASSVEGQYTEAFF.

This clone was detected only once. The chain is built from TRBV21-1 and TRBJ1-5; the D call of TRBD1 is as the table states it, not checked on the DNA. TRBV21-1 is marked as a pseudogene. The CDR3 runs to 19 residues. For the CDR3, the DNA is TGTGCCACCACCTCGATCGACAGGCGGCCTCTTATGGAAAATCAGCCCCAGCATTTT. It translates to CATTSIDRRPLMENQPQHF.

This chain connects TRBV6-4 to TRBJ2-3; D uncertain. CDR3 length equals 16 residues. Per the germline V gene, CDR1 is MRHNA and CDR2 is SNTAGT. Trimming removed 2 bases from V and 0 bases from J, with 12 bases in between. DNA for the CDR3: TGTGCCAGCAGTGACGGTTTCCTGGGCAGCACAGATACGCAGTATTTT. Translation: CASSDGFLGSTDTQYF.

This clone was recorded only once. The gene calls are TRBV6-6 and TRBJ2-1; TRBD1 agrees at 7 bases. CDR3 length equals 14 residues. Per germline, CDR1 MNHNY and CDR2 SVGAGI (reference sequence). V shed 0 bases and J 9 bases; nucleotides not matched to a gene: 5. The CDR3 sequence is CASSYSIGDSEQFF. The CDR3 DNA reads TGTGCCAGCAGTTACTCGATAGGGGACAGTGAGCAGTTCTTC.

The CDR3 here is CASSLTPGLAGGEQFF. The CDR3 DNA sequence: TGTGCCAGCAGCCTTACCCCGGGACTAGCGGGGGGTGAGCAGTTCTTC. V usage is TRBV9 and J usage is TRBJ2-1; 15 positions agree with TRBD2. V dropped 4 bases and J dropped 9; count of bases not matched to a gene: 8. Germline assignment: CDR1 SGDLS and CDR2 YYNGEE. This CDR3 region has 16 residues.

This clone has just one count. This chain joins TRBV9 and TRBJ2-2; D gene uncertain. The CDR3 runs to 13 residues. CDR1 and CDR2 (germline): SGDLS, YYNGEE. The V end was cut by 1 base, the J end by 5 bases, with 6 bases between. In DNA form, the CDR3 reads TGTGCCAGCAGCGTATTCGGAACCGGGGAGCTGTTTTTT. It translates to CASSVFGTGELFF. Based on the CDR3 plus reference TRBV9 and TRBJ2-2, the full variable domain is DSGVTQTPKHLITATGQRVTLRCSPRSGDLSVYWYQQSLDQGLQFLIQYYNGEERAKGNILERFSAQQFPDLHSELNLSSLELGDSALYFCASSVFGTGELFFGEGSRLTVL.

In DNA form, the CDR3 reads TGTGCCAGCAGCTCGATGTCGCTCACAGGGCTGAACACTGAAGCTTTCTTT. Its protein product is CASSSMSLTGLNTEAFF. The chain carries TRBV7-2 and TRBJ1-1; D might be TRBD1 (6 bases). The CDR3 extends over 17 amino acids. Trimming removed 4 bases from V and 0 bases from J, with 18 bases in between. From germline, CDR1 is SGHTA and CDR2 FQGNSA.

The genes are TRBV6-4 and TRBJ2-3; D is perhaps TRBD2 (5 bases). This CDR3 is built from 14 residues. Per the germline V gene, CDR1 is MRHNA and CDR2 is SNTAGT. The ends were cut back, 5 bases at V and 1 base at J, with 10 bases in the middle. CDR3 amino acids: CASSSGRGTDTQYF. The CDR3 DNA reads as TGTGCCAGCAGTTCGGGAAGGGGCACAGATACGCAGTATTTT.

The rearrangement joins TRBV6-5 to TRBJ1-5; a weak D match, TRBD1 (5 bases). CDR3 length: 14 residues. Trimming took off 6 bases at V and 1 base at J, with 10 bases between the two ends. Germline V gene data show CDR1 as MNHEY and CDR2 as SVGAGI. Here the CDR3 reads CASSRAYSNQPQHF. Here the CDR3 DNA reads TGTGCCAGCAGCAGGGCGTACAGCAATCAGCCCCAGCATTTT.

The CDR3 DNA is TGTGCCAGCAGTAGCCGGGACAGATGGAACACTGAAGCTTTCTTT. Its protein is CASSSRDRWNTEAFF. This chain joins TRBV6-5 and TRBJ1-1; the match to TRBD1 covers 7 bases. The germline V gene has CDR1 MNHEY and CDR2 SVGAGI. The trim removed 5 bases at V and 1 base at J, leaving 7 bases unmatched. This CDR3 spans 15 amino acids.

CDR3 DNA: TGTGCCAGCAGCCAAGCAGGGCGGAACACCGGGGAGCTGTTTTTT. Its protein is CASSQAGRNTGELFF. V gene TRBV3-1 (or the pseudogene TRBV3-2) combines with J gene TRBJ2-2; possibly TRBD1 for D (5 bases). The CDR3 length is 15 residues. V was shortened by 1 base and J by 1 base, with 7 bases between the two germline ends. Germline V gene lookup returns CDR1 LGHDT and CDR2 YNNKEL (reference sequence).

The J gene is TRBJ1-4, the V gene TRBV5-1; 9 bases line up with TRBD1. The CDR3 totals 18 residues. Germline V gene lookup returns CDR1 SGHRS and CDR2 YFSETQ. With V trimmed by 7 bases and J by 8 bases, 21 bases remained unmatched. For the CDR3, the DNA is TGCGCCAGCGCCACCCGCGGGAGATTACAGGGGGCGACCGAAAAACTGTTTTTT. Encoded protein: CASATRGRLQGATEKLFF.

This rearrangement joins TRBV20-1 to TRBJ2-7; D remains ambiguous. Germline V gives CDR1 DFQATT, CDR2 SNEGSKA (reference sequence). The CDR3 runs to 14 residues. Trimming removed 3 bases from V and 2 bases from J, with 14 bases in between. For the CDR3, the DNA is TGCAGTGCTAGTGCCGGGTTCCCGGCCTACGAGCAGTACGTC. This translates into CSASAGFPAYEQYV.

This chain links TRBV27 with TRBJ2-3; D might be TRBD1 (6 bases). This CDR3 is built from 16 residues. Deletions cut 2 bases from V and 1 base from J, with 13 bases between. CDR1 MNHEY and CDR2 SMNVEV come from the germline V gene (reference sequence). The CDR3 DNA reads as TGTGCCAGCAGTTTAACCGGGACATGGGGCACAGATACGCAGTATTTT. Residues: CASSLTGTWGTDTQYF.

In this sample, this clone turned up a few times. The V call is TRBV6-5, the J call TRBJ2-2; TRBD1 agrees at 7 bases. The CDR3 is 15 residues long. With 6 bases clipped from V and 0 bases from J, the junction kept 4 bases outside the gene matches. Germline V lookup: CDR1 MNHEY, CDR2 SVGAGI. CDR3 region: CASSLGGANTGELFF. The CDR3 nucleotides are TGTGCCAGCAGCTTAGGGGGCGCGAACACCGGGGAGCTGTTTTTT.

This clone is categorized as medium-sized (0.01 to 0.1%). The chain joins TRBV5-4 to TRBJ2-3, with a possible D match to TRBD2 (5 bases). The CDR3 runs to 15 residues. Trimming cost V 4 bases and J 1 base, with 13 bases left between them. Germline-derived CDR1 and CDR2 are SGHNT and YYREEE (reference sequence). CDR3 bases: TGTGCCAGCAGCGCACTAGACGAGGGCACAGATACGCAGTATTTT. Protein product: CASSALDEGTDTQYF.

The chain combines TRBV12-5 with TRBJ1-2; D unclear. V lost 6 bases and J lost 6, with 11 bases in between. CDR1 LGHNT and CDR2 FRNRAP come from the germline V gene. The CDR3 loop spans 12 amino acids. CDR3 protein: CASGLNQDGYTF. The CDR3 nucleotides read TGTGCTAGTGGACTAAATCAGGATGGCTACACCTTC.

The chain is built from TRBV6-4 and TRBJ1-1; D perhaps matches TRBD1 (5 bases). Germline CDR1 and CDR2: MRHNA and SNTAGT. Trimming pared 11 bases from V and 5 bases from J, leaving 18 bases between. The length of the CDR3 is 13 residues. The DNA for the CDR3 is TGTGCCGGGGACCCAGGGAGGGGAACTGAAGCTTTCTTT. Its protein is CAGDPGRGTEAFF.